This T cell receptor (beta chain) derives from a study of T cell repertoires in urothelial bladder cancer. Overall study context: The roughly 12 resected lesions were three cT0, three cTa, three cT1 and three cT2 or greater.

Assay: immunoSEQ multiplex PCR; the TCRdb copy retains only in-frame clones and omits some. The sample has under 13,000 clones; approximately 70% are singletons. Only a few counts were recorded for this clone. As yet, its antigen is unknown. Study conclusions and caveats: Benign specimens had a median approximately 11% infiltrating lymphocyte percentage. Benign specimens held more T cells than urothelial carcinoma specimens. A single clone reached about 2% in benign versus up to about 17% in carcinoma.

The CDR3 loop spans 14 amino acids. Per germline, CDR1 MNHNY and CDR2 SVGAGI (reference sequence). V dropped 5 bases and J dropped 2 bases, with 12 bases sitting between them. The rearrangement uses TRBV6-6 and TRBJ1-1, with no clear D. The receptor was isolated from a human donor with a benign inflammatory bladder lesion. Sequencing was performed on tumor-infiltrating cells from bladder cancer. CDR3: CASSPGRSNTEAFF. The CDR3 DNA is TGTGCCAGCAGTCCCGGGAGGTCCAACACTGAAGCTTTCTTT.